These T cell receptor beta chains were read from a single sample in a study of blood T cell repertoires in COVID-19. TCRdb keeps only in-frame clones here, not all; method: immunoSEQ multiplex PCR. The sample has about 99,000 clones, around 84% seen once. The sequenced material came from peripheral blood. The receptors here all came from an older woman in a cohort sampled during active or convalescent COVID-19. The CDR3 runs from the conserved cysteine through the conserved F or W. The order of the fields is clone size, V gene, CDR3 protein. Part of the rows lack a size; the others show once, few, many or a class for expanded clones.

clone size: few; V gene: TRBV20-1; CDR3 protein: CSAGGTYGYTF
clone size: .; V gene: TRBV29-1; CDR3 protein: CSVAGLARNTGELFF
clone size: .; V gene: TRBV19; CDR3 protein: CASSNPLAGGHADTQYF
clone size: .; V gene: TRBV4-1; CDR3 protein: CASSPAGTSGANEQFF
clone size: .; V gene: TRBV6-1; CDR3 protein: CASSELGVASGRGRTDTQYF
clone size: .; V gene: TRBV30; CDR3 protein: CAWSVAGELFF
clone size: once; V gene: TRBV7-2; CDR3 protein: CASSLDRVRGYTF
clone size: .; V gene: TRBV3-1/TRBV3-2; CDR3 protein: CASSQVGWEGINEQFF
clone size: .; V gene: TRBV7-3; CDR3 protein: CASSDSGGNEQFF
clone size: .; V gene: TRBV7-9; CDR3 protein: CASSFLGRVDTEAFF
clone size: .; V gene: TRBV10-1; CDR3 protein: CASSWSATNEKLFF
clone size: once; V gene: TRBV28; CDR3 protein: CASSPRGGATGELFF
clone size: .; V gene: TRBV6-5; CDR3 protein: CASYSKREPKYEQYF
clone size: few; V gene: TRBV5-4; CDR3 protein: CASLRRGSTDTQYF
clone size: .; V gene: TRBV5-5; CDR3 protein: CASSWDRVNQPQHF
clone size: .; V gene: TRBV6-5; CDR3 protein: CASSYWASGVYEQYF
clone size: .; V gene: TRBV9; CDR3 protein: CASSSDRGETQYF
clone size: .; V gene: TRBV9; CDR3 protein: CASSVDSGGPTDTQYF
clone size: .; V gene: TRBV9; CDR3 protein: CASRPTGGEKLFF
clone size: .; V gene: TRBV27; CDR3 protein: CARAAGRGQDTQYF
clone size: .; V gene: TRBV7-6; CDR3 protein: CASSSRTSGPYNEQFF
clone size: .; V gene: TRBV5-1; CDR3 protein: CASSRGGGQETQYF